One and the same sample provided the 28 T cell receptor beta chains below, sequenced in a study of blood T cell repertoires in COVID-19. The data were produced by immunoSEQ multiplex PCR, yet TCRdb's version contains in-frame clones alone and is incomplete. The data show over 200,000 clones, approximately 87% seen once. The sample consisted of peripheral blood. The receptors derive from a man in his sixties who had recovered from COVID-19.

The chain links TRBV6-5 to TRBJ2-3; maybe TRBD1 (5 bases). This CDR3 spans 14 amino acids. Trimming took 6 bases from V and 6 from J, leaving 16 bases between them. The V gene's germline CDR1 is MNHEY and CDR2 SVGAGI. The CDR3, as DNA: TGTGCCAGCAGCCAGGGTGGAGTCTTGGATACGCAGTATTTT. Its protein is CASSQGGVLDTQYF.

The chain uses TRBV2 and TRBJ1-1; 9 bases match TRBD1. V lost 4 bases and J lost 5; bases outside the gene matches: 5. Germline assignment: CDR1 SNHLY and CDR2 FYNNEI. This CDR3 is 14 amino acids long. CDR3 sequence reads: CASSVTGGDTEAFF. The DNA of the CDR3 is TGTGCCAGCAGTGTGACAGGGGGAGATACTGAAGCTTTCTTT. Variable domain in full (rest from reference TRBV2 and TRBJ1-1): EPEVTQTPSHQVTQMGQEVILRCVPISNHLYFYWYRQILGQKVEFLVSFYNNEISEKSEIFDDQFSVERPDGSNFTLKIRSTKLEDSAMYFCASSVTGGDTEAFFGQGTRLTVV.

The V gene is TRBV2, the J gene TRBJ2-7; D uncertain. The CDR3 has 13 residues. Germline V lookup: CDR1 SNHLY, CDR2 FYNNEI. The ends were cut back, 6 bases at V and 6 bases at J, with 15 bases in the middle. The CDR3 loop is CASSDPGFSEQYF. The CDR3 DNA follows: TGTGCCAGCAGCGACCCGGGTTTTTCCGAGCAGTACTTC. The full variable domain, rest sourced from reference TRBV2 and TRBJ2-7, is EPEVTQTPSHQVTQMGQEVILRCVPISNHLYFYWYRQILGQKVEFLVSFYNNEISEKSEIFDDQFSVERPDGSNFTLKIRSTKLEDSAMYFCASSDPGFSEQYFGPGTRLTVT.

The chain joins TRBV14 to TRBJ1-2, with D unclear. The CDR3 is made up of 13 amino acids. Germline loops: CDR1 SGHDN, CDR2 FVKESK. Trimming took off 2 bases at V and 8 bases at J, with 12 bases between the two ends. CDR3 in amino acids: CASSQLTANGYTF. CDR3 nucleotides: TGTGCCAGCAGCCAATTGACTGCGAACGGCTACACCTTC. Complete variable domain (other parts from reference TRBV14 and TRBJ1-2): EAGVTQFPSHSVIEKGQTVTLRCDPISGHDNLYWYRRVMGKEIKFLLHFVKESKQDESGMPNNRFLAERTGGTYSTLKVQPAELEDSGVYFCASSQLTANGYTFGSGTRLTVV.

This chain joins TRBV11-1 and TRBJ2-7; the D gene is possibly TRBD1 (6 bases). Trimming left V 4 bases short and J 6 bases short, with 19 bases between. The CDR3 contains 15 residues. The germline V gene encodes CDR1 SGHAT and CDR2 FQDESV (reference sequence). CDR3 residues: CASSSLSIQGSEQYF. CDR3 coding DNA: TGTGCCAGCAGCTCCCTGAGCATACAGGGCTCCGAGCAGTACTTC.

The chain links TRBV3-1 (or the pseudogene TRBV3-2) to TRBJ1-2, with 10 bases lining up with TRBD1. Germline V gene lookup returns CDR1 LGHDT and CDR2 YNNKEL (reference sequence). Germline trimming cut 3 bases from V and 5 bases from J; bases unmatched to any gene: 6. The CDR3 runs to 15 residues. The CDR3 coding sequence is TGTGCCAGCAGCCATCCGACAGGGGGCGGATATGGCTACACCTTC. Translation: CASSHPTGGGYGYTF.

The CDR3 sequence: CASSPRGTYNEQFF. The CDR3, as DNA: TGTGCCAGTAGTCCGAGGGGGACCTACAATGAGCAGTTCTTC. This chain connects TRBV19 to TRBJ2-1; TRBD1 is a possible D gene (6 bases). Deletions cut 5 bases from V and 2 bases from J, with 10 bases between. The CDR3 is 14 residues long. Germline V lookup: CDR1 LNHDA, CDR2 SQIVND (reference sequence).

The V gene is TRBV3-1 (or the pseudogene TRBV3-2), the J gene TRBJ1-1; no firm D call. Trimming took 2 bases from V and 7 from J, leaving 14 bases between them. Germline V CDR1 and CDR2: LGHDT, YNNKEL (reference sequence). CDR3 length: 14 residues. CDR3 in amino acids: CASSQKLAPYEAFF. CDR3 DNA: TGTGCCAGCAGCCAAAAATTGGCCCCGTATGAAGCTTTCTTT.

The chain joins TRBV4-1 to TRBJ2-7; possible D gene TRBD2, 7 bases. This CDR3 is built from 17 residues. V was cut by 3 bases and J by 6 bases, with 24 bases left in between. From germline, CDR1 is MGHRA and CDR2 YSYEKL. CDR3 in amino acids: CASSHALGSVGGREQYF. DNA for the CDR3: TGCGCCAGCAGCCATGCCCTTGGTTCGGTCGGGGGGCGCGAGCAGTACTTC.

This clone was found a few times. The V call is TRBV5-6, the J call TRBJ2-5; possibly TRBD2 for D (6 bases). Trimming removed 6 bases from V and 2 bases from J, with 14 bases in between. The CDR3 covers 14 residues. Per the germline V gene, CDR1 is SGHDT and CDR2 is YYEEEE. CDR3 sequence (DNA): TGTGCCAGCAACCCCCACGGGACTCAAGAGACCCAGTACTTC. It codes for CASNPHGTQETQYF.

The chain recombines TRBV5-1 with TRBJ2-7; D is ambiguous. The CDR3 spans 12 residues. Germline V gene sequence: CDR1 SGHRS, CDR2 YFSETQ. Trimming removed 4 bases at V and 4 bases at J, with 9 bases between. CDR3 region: CASSQGDYEQYF. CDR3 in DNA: TGCGCCAGCAGCCAAGGAGATTACGAGCAGTACTTC.

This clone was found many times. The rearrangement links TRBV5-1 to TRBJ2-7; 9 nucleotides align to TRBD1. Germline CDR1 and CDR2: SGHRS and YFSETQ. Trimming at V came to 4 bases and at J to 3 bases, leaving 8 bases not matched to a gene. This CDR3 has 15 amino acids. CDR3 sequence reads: CASSTWDREGYEQYF. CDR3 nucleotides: TGCGCCAGCAGCACATGGGACAGGGAGGGCTACGAGCAGTACTTC.

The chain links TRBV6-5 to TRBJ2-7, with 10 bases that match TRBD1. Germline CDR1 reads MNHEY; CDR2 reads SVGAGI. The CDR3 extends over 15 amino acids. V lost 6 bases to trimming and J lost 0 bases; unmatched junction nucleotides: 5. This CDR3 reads CASRETGGGSYEQYF. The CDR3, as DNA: TGTGCCAGCAGAGAGACAGGGGGCGGCTCCTACGAGCAGTACTTC.

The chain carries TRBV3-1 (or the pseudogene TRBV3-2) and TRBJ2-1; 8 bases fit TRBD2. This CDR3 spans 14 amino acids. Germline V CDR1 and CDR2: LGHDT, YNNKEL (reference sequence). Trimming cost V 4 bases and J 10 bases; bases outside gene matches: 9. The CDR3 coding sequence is TGTGCCAGCAGCCCCCGCGGCGCGGGAGGCGAGCAGTTCTTC. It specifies CASSPRGAGGEQFF.

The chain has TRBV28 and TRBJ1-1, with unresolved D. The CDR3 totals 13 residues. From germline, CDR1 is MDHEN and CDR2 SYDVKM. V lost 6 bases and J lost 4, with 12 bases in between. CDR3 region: CASSPLFSTEAFF. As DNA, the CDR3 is TGTGCCAGCAGCCCACTTTTTAGCACTGAAGCTTTCTTT.

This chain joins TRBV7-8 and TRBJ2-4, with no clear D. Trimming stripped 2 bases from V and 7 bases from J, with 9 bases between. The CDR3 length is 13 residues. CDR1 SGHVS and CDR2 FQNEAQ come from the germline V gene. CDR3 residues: CASSLTENNIQYF. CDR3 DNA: TGTGCCAGCAGCTTAACTGAGAACAACATTCAGTACTTC.

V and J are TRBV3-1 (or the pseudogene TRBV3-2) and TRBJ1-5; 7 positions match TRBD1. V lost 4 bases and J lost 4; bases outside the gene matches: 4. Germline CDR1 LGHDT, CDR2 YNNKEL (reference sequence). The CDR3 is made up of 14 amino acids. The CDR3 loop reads CASSLQGQNQPQHF. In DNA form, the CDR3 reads TGTGCCAGCAGCCTCCAGGGACAGAATCAGCCCCAGCATTTT.

In DNA form, the CDR3 reads TGTGCCAGCAGCACTAGCGGGGGGGCATCCTACAATGAGCAGTTCTTC. As protein: CASSTSGGASYNEQFF. The V call is TRBV7-2, the J call TRBJ2-1; 13 bases fit TRBD2. Germline V lookup: CDR1 SGHTA, CDR2 FQGNSA. This CDR3 is 16 amino acids long. V was clipped by 5 bases and J by 1 base; unmatched bases: 2.

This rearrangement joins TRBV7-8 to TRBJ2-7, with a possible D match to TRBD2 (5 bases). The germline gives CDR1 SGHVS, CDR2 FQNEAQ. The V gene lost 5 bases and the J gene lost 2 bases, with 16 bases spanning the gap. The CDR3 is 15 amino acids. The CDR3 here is CASSKTGLKTYEQYF. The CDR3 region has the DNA TGTGCCAGCAGCAAAACCGGACTGAAAACCTACGAGCAGTACTTC.

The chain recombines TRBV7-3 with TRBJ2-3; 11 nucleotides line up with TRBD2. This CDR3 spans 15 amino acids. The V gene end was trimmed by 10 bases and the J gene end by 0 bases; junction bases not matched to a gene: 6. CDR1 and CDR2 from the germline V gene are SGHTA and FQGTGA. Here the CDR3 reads CATRLAGGSTDTQYF. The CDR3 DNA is TGTGCCACCAGGCTAGCGGGGGGAAGCACAGATACGCAGTATTTT.

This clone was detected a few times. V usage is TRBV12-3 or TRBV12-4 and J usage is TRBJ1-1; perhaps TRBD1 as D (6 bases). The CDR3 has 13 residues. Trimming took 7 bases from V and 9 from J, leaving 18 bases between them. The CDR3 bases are TGTGCCAGCATTCAACAGCACAGGGAAAAAGCTTTCTTT. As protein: CASIQQHREKAFF.

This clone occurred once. DNA of the CDR3: TGTGCCAGCAGTTACTCGACGGGGAGCAACTATGGCTACACCTTC. Translation: CASSYSTGSNYGYTF. V gene TRBV6-5 combines with J gene TRBJ1-2; D is unresolved. The CDR3 extends over 15 amino acids. V lost 0 bases and J 2 bases, leaving 10 bases between the germline ends. Germline CDR1 reads MNHEY; CDR2 reads SVGAGI.

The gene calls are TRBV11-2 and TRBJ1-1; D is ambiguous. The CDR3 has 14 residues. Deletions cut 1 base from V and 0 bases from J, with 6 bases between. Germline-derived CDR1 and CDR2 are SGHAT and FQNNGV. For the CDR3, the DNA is TGTGCCAGCAGCTTAGGCGGCATGAACACTGAAGCTTTCTTT. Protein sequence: CASSLGGMNTEAFF.

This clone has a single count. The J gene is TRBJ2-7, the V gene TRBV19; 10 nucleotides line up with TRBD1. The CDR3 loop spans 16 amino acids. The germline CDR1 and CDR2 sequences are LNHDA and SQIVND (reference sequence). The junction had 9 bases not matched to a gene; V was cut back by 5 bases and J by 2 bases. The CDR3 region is CASSGRRTGGTYEQYF. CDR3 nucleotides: TGTGCCAGTAGTGGTAGAAGGACAGGGGGGACCTACGAGCAGTACTTC.

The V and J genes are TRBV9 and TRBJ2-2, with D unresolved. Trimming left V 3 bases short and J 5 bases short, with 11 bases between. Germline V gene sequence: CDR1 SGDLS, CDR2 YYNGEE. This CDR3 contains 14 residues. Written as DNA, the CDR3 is TGTGCCAGCAGCGCCGACCCGGGTACCGGGGAGCTGTTTTTT. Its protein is CASSADPGTGELFF.

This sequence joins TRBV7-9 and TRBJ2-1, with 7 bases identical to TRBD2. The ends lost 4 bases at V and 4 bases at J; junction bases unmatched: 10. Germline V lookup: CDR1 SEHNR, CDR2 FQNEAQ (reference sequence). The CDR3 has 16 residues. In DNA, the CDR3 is TGTGCCAGCAGCTATCCTCGGCTAGCGGCTTACAATGAGCAGTTCTTC. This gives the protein CASSYPRLAAYNEQFF.

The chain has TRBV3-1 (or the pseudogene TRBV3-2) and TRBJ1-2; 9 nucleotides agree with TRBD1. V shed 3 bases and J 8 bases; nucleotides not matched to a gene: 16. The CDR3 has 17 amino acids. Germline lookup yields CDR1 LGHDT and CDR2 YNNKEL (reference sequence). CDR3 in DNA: TGTGCCAGCAGCCACCTATCCGGGACAGGGATCCTTAGCGGCTACACCTTC. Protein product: CASSHLSGTGILSGYTF.

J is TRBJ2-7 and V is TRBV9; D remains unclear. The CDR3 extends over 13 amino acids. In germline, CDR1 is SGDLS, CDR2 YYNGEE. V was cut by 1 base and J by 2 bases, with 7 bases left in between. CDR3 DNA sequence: TGTGCCAGCAGCGTAACAGACGCCTACGAGCAGTACTTC. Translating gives CASSVTDAYEQYF. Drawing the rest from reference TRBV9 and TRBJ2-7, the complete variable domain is DSGVTQTPKHLITATGQRVTLRCSPRSGDLSVYWYQQSLDQGLQFLIQYYNGEERAKGNILERFSAQQFPDLHSELNLSSLELGDSALYFCASSVTDAYEQYFGPGTRLTVT.